The 17 T cell receptor beta chains listed next were all sequenced from one sample in a study of response to subunit inactivated influenza vaccine (dated by TCRdb to between 2018 and 2020). Preparation of the library involved RT-PCR. The listed sequencing device is Illumina HiSeq 2500. TCRdb reprocessed the public reads (quality trimming at Q25 with fastp, clone calling with MiXCR) and kept in-frame beta chains. Rows are unified per CDR3 protein, each entry keeping the most common DNA and genes. This sample comprises 650,000 to 800,000 distinct CDR3 sequences, roughly 14% of them detected only once. 5.5% to 8% of the sample rests with the top ten. The specimen was PBMCs from blood, collected less than 15 days before vaccination. These receptors all come from a man aged 50-60 years who received an inactivated influenza vaccine. Donor details come from another sample of the same person, matched by shared clones.

The chain links TRBV6-5 to TRBJ1-2, with 7 bases matching TRBD1. Germline assignment: CDR1 MNHEY and CDR2 SVGAGI. V lost 2 bases and J lost 5; bases outside the gene matches: 14. The CDR3 runs to 17 residues. CDR3 protein: CASSYPYPLDRVYGYTF. CDR3 DNA sequence: TGTGCCAGCAGTTACCCTTACCCTCTCGACAGGGTGTATGGCTACACCTTC.

This clonotype showed up just a few times. The chain has TRBV4-3 and TRBJ1-2; D call uncertain. Looked up from germline, CDR1 is LGHNA and CDR2 is YSLEER. This CDR3 comprises 15 residues. V dropped 0 bases and J dropped 6 bases, with 14 bases sitting between them. CDR3 protein: CASSQEFTERNGYTF. Here the CDR3 DNA reads TGCGCCAGCAGCCAAGAATTTACGGAGCGGAATGGCTACACCTTC.

The V gene is TRBV7-9, the J gene TRBJ2-7; D unresolved. Trimming took 5 bases from V and 4 from J, leaving 21 bases between them. The germline V gene has CDR1 SEHNR and CDR2 FQNEAQ (reference sequence). The CDR3 loop spans 16 amino acids. DNA of the CDR3: TGTGCCAGCAGCGGCTCGCGCGGAACCTTGGAGTACGAGCAGTACTTC. Amino acids: CASSGSRGTLEYEQYF.

In regard to this clonotype: The CDR3 carries no conserved terminal phenylalanine or tryptophan, so it likely arises from a read error. The chain employs TRBV3-1 and TRBJ2-3, with D uncertain. This CDR3 is built from 12 residues. Germline V lookup: CDR1 LGHDT, CDR2 YNNKEL (reference sequence). The V end was cut by 1 base, the J end by 4 bases, with 3 bases between. The CDR3 region is CASSQVSDTQYI. CDR3 coding DNA: TGTGCCAGCAGCCAAGTCTCAGATACGCAGTATATT.

The chain uses TRBV29-1 and TRBJ2-3; D is possibly TRBD2 (5 bases). The V gene lost 3 bases and the J gene lost 4 bases, with 11 bases spanning the gap. The CDR3 totals 13 residues. Per the germline V gene, CDR1 is SQVTM and CDR2 is ANQGSEA. CDR3 sequence: CSVEDLDSDTQYF. CDR3 DNA: TGCAGCGTTGAGGATCTGGACTCAGATACGCAGTATTTT.

V usage is TRBV11-2 and J usage is TRBJ2-2; 11 positions match TRBD2. The V segment lost 7 bases and the J segment 9 bases; nucleotides outside the gene matches: 13. The CDR3 totals 16 residues. Germline V gene lookup returns CDR1 SGHAT and CDR2 FQNNGV. CDR3 bases: TGTGCCAGCACCATTAGCGGGAGGGCCTTTTCCTGGGAGCTGTTTTTT. This encodes CASTISGRAFSWELFF.

The table lists this clonotype with many counts. CDR3 sequence: CSAIRLFENSGRPSTDTQYF. The CDR3 DNA is TGCAGTGCTATCAGACTCTTTGAGAATAGCGGCCGACCTAGCACAGATACGCAGTATTTT. V gene TRBV20-1 combines with J gene TRBJ2-3, with a tentative D call TRBD2 (6 bases). Germline V lookup: CDR1 DFQATT, CDR2 SNEGSKA (reference sequence). CDR3 length: 20 residues. The V and J ends lost 4 bases and 0 bases respectively, with 29 bases between them.

The V and J genes are TRBV9 and TRBJ2-5; 12 bases are a match to TRBD2. CDR1 SGDLS and CDR2 YYNGEE come from the germline V gene. J gave up 5 bases and V 1 base, and 6 bases lay outside the gene matches. CDR3 length: 16 residues. CDR3 in amino acids: CASSVSSGGAGETQYF. CDR3 coding DNA: TGTGCCAGCAGCGTATCTAGCGGGGGGGCGGGGGAGACCCAGTACTTC.

Many counts were recorded for this clonotype. V and J are TRBV29-1 and TRBJ2-7; 8 nucleotides agree with TRBD1. Germline V gene data show CDR1 as SQVTM and CDR2 as ANQGSEA. The CDR3 is 14 amino acids. V dropped 7 bases and J dropped 3; count of bases not matched to a gene: 11. As DNA, the CDR3 is TGCAGCGCCATGCGACAGGGGAATATCTACGAGCAGTACTTC. Residues: CSAMRQGNIYEQYF.

This clonotype was detected ten times or more. The CDR3 here is CASSKKTGPEQYF. CDR3 nucleotides: TGTGCCAGCAGTAAAAAGACAGGGCCCGAGCAGTACTTC. The chain has TRBV25-1 and TRBJ2-7, with 7 bases lining up with TRBD1. The trim removed 5 bases at V and 6 bases at J, leaving 7 bases unmatched. Germline V lookup: CDR1 MGHDK, CDR2 SYGVNS. This CDR3 region has 13 residues.

V and J are TRBV5-1 and TRBJ1-2; D uncertain. Germline V CDR1 and CDR2: SGHRS, YFSETQ. The CDR3 has 13 residues. Trimming shortened V by 0 bases and J by 8 bases, and 11 bases separated the two germline ends. For the CDR3, the DNA is TGCGCCAGCAGCTTGGAATTGGTGACGGGCTACACCTTC. Translating gives CASSLELVTGYTF.

The genes are TRBV14 and TRBJ2-7; 11 bases map to TRBD1. CDR1 is SGHDN and CDR2 is FVKESK in the germline V gene. CDR3 length equals 15 residues. Trimming at V came to 4 bases and at J to 6 bases, leaving 8 bases not matched to a gene. The CDR3 loop reads CASSPRTGGAGEQYF. CDR3 in DNA: TGTGCCAGCAGCCCCCGGACAGGGGGCGCGGGCGAGCAGTACTTC.

This clonotype has a handful of counts. The chain has TRBV5-1 and TRBJ2-1, with 14 bases fitting TRBD2. Germline V gene data show CDR1 as SGHRS and CDR2 as YFSETQ. CDR3 length: 22 residues. With V trimmed by 1 base and J by 6 bases, 21 bases remained unmatched. For the CDR3, the DNA is TGCGCCAGCAGCTTGAGCAGAACCGGGACTAGCGGGGGCCCGCTGGGGGGCAATGAGCAGTTCTTC. It yields the protein CASSLSRTGTSGGPLGGNEQFF.

The V gene is TRBV20-1, the J gene TRBJ1-5; no definite D call. There are 14 residues in the CDR3. Trimming shortened V by 1 base and J by 4 bases, and 11 bases separated the two germline ends. Germline V gene sequence: CDR1 DFQATT, CDR2 SNEGSKA (reference sequence). The CDR3: CSARASNGNQPQHF. CDR3 DNA sequence: TGCAGTGCTAGAGCCTCGAATGGTAATCAGCCCCAGCATTTT.

The chain uses TRBV7-2 and TRBJ1-3; D gene unclear. Germline V gene sequence: CDR1 SGHTA, CDR2 FQGNSA. This CDR3 is 15 amino acids long. Trimming shortened V by 1 base and J by 0 bases, and 7 bases separated the two germline ends. The CDR3 DNA is TGTGCCAGCAGCTTAGAGGTCCGCTCTGGAAACACCATATATTTT. It is translated as CASSLEVRSGNTIYF.

This clonotype came up a few times. The V and J genes are TRBV7-2 and TRBJ2-5; D gene unclear. Germline V gives CDR1 SGHTA, CDR2 FQGNSA. There are 13 residues in the CDR3. The germline V and J ends were trimmed by 4 bases and 2 bases, with 8 bases remaining between them. The CDR3 bases are TGTGCCAGCAGCTCCAGCCTTCAAGAGACCCAGTACTTC. This encodes CASSSSLQETQYF.

This clonotype was seen many times. The chain links TRBV27 to TRBJ2-5; the D is unclear. The CDR3 totals 11 residues. V was cut by 8 bases and J by 1 base, with 5 bases left in between. Germline CDR1 reads MNHEY; CDR2 reads SMNVEV (reference sequence). CDR3 loop: CASRAQETQYF. Written as DNA, the CDR3 is TGTGCCAGCCGCGCCCAAGAGACCCAGTACTTC.